This T cell receptor (beta chain) was captured by sequencing in a study of tumor-infiltrating lymphocytes in oesophageal squamous cell carcinoma. This clonotype was found many times. TCRdb ran MiXCR on the PCR reads and lists one entry per CDR3 protein. Of several thousand distinct CDR3 sequences in the sample, 13% to 15% are singletons; the top ten hold approximately 19%. The receptor's source is a male donor with esophageal squamous cell carcinoma. Sequencing input: esophageal tumor tissue.

CDR3 amino acids: CASSLLRGGNTEAFF. The CDR3 DNA reads TGTGCCAGCAGCTTACTAAGGGGCGGGAACACTGAAGCTTTCTTT. This rearrangement joins TRBV11-3 to TRBJ1-1, with D possibly being TRBD1 (5 bases). The CDR3 is 15 residues long. V was shortened by 2 bases and J by 1 base, with 11 bases between the two germline ends. The germline CDR1 and CDR2 sequences are SGHNT and YENEEA.